In this sample, the clone carrying this T cell receptor beta chain turned up many times. This specimen belongs to a study of regulatory T cells in long-lasting Graves disease. The sample's time point: newly diagnosed GD, antithyroid drugs for less than 3 months. RNA isolated from PBMCs was used to make the TCR library. Germline V gives CDR1 SGHRS, CDR2 YFSETQ. Losses at the gene ends were 5 bases for V and 4 bases for J; bases not matched to a gene: 8. This CDR3 region has 14 residues. HTBI primers from iRepertoire and Arm-PCR of CDR3 regions yielded the TCR beta libraries. A single record per CDR3 protein comes from TCRdb applying MiXCR to the multiplex PCR reads. The sample lists 680,000 or so distinct CDR3 sequences; about 16% were seen once. Separately, the same data were catalogued under a study of T cells in Graves' hyperthyroidism and ophthalmopathy.

This clonotype was obtained from a woman aged 25 to 39 with Graves disease. The chain recombines TRBV5-1 with TRBJ2-7, with 8 bases that match TRBD2. The specimen comprised peripheral blood mononuclear cells (PBMCs), sampled at new diagnosis, from a patient treated with antithyroid drugs. The CDR3 DNA reads TGCGCCAGCAGATTTGATGCGGGAGGTTACGAGCAGTACTTC. This encodes CASRFDAGGYEQYF.